This T cell receptor (beta chain) was identified in a study of regulatory T cells in long-lasting Graves disease. This clonotype was seen repeatedly, ten times or more. No antigen is known for it. As for time point: newly diagnosed GD, antithyroid drugs for less than 3 months. RNA extracted from PBMCs served as the sequencing template. The CDR3 is 14 residues long. V was cut by 5 bases and J by 4 bases, with 14 bases left in between. Germline loops: CDR1 SEHNR, CDR2 FQNEAQ (reference sequence). Study-wide results and caveats: TRBV28, TRBJ1-2 and TRBJ2-5 were favored in persistent disease.

Building the TCR beta libraries relied on iRepertoire HTBI primers, and CDR3 regions underwent Arm-PCR. TCRdb reanalysed the multiplex PCR reads using MiXCR and keeps one entry per CDR3 protein. The sample lists about 500,000 distinct CDR3 sequences; 12% were seen once. These data are also associated with another study on T cells in Graves' hyperthyroidism and ophthalmopathy. This second report adds: Across 18 months, stable Graves' hyperthyroidism was marked by no progression to ophthalmopathy. When the TCR CDR3 underwent first-round RT-PCR, the HTBI primer set was used.

The specimen was peripheral blood mononuclear cells (PBMCs), collected at new diagnosis, from a patient treated with antithyroid drugs. The receptor was derived from a woman in her twenties or thirties with Graves disease. This chain links TRBV7-9 with TRBJ1-2; no clear D gene. The CDR3 spells CASSRSPEPYGYTF. CDR3 coding DNA: TGTGCCAGCAGCCGGTCCCCTGAACCCTATGGCTACACCTTC.